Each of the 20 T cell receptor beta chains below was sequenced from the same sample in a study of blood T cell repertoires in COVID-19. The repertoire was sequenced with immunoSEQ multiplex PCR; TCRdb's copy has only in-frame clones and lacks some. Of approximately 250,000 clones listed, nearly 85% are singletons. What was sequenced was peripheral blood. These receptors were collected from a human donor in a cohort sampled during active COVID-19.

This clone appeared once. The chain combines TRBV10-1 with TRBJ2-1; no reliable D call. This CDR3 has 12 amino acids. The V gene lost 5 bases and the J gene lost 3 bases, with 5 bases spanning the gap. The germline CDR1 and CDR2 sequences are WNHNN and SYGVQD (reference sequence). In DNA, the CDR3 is TGCGCCAGCAGTCTTAACTACAATGAGCAGTTCTTC. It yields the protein CASSLNYNEQFF.

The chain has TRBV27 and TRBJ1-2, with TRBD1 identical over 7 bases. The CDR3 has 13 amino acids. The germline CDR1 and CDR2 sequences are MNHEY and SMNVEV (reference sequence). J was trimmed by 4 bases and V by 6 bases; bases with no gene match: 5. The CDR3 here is CASRKGASYGYTF. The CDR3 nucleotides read TGTGCCAGCAGAAAGGGGGCGAGCTATGGCTACACCTTC.

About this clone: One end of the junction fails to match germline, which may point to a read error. In DNA, the CDR3 is TGTGCCAGCAGCCAAGTTCGCACCTACAGTGAGCAGTTCTTC. This codes for CASSQVRTYSEQFF. V usage is TRBV14 and J usage is TRBJ2-1; D gene unclear. The CDR3 is 14 amino acids. Germline assignment: CDR1 SGHDN and CDR2 FVKESK.

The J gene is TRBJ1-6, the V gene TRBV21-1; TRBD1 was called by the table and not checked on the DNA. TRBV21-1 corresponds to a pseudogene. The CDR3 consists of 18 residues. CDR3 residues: CASSKKKGPGTGLSPLHF. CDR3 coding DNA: TGTGCCAGCAGCAAAAAAAAGGGACCCGGGACAGGGCTTTCACCCCTCCACTTT.

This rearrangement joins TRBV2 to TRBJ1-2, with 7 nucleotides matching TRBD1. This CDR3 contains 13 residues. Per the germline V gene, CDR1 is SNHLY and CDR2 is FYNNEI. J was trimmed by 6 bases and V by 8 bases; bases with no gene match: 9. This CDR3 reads CASSDREWDGYTF. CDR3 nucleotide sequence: TGTGCCAGCTCTGACAGGGAGTGGGATGGCTACACCTTC.

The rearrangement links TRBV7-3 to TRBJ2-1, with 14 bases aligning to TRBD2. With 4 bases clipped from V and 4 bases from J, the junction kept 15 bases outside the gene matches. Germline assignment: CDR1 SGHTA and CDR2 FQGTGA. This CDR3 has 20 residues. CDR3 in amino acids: CASSSGRPGTSGSKYNEQFF. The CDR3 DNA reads TGTGCCAGCAGCTCGGGACGACCCGGGACTAGCGGGAGTAAATACAATGAGCAGTTCTTC.

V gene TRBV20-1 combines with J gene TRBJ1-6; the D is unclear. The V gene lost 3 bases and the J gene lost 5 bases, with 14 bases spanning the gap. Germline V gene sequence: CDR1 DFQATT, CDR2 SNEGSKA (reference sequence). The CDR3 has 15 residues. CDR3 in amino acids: CSASFSGMDNSPLHF. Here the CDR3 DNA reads TGCAGTGCTAGTTTTTCGGGGATGGATAATTCACCCCTCCACTTT.

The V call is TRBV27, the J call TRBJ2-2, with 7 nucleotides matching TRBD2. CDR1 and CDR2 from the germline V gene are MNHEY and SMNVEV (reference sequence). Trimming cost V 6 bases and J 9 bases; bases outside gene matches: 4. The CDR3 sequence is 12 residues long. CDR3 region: CASSPGGWELFF. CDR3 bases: TGTGCCAGCAGCCCCGGGGGGTGGGAGCTGTTTTTT.

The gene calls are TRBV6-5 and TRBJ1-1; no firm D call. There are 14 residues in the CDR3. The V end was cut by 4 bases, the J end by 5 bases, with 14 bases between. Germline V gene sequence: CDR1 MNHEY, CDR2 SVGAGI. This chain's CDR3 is CASSLIKIGTEAFF. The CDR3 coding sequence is TGTGCCAGCAGTTTGATCAAAATCGGGACTGAAGCTTTCTTT.

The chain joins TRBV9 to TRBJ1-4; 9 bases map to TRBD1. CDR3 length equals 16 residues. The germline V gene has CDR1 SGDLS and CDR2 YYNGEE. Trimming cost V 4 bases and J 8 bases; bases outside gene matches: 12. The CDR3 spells CASSLGPGQGDEKLFF. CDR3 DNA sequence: TGTGCCAGCAGCCTGGGACCGGGACAGGGTGACGAAAAACTGTTTTTT. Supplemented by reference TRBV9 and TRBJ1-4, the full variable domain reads DSGVTQTPKHLITATGQRVTLRCSPRSGDLSVYWYQQSLDQGLQFLIQYYNGEERAKGNILERFSAQQFPDLHSELNLSSLELGDSALYFCASSLGPGQGDEKLFFGSGTQLSVL.

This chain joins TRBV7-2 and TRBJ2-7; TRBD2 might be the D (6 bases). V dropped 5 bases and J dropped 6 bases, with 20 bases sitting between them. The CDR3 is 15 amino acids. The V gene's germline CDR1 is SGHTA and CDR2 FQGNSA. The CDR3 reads CASSIRDSWLLEQYF. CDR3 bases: TGTGCCAGCAGCATCCGGGACTCATGGTTGCTCGAGCAGTACTTC.

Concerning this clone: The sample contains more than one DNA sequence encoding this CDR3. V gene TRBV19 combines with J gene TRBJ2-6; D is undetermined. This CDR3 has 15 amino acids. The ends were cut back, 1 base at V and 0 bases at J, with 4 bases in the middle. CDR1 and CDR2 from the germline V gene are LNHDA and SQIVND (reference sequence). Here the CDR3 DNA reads TGTGCCAGTAGTATAGCGGGCTCTGGGGCCAACGTCCTGACTTTC. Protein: CASSIAGSGANVLTF.

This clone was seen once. CDR3 nucleotides: TGTGCCAGTAGTTCTCCTAGTGGCTCCCAGGAGACCCAGTACTTC. Translated: CASSSPSGSQETQYF. The chain carries TRBV19 and TRBJ2-5; D is unclear. Per the germline V gene, CDR1 is LNHDA and CDR2 is SQIVND (reference sequence). Trimming took off 5 bases at V and 5 bases at J, with 18 bases between the two ends. CDR3 length: 15 amino acids.

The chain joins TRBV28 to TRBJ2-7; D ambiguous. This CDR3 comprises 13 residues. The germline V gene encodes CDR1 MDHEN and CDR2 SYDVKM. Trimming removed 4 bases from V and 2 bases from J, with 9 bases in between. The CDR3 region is CASSSLNPYEQYF. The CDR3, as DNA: TGTGCCAGCAGTTCCCTTAATCCCTACGAGCAGTACTTC.

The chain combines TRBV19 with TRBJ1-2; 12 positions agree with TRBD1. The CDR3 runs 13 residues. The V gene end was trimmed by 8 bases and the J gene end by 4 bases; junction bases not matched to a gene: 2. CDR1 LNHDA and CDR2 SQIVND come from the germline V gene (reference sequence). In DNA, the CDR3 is TGTGCCAGTGGGACAGGGGGCGGCTATGGCTACACCTTC. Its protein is CASGTGGGYGYTF.

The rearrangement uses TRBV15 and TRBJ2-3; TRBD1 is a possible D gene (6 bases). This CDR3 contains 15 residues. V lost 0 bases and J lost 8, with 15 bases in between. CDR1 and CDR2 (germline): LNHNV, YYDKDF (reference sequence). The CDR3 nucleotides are TGTGCCACCAGCAGAGAGGCAGGGGTGAGTGGTACGCAGTATTTT. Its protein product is CATSREAGVSGTQYF.

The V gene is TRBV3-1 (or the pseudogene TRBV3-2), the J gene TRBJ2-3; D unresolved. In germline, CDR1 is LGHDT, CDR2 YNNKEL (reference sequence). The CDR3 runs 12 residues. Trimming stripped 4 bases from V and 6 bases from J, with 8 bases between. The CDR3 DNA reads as TGTGCCAGCAGCCCCCAGGTCGATACGCAGTATTTT. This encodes CASSPQVDTQYF.

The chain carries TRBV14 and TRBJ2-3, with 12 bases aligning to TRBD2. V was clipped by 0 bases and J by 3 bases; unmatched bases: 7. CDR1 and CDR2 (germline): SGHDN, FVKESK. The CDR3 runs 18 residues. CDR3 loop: CASSQDPVTSGRTDTQYF. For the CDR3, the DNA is TGTGCCAGCAGCCAAGATCCGGTCACTAGCGGGAGGACAGATACGCAGTATTTT. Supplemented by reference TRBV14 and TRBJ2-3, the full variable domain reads EAGVTQFPSHSVIEKGQTVTLRCDPISGHDNLYWYRRVMGKEIKFLLHFVKESKQDESGMPNNRFLAERTGGTYSTLKVQPAELEDSGVYFCASSQDPVTSGRTDTQYFGPGTRLTVL.

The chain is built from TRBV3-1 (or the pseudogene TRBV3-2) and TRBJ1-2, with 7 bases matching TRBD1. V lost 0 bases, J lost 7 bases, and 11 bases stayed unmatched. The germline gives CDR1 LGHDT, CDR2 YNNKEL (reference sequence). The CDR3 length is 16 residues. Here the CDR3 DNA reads TGTGCCAGCAGCCAAGAGAACAGGGGCTTACCCCTTGGCTACACCTTC. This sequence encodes CASSQENRGLPLGYTF.

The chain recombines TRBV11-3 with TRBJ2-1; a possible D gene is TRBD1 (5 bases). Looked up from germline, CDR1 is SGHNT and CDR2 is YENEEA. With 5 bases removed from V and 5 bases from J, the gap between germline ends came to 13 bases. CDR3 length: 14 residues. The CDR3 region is CASSQPPGNNEQFF. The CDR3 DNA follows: TGTGCCAGCAGCCAACCCCCAGGGAACAATGAGCAGTTCTTC.